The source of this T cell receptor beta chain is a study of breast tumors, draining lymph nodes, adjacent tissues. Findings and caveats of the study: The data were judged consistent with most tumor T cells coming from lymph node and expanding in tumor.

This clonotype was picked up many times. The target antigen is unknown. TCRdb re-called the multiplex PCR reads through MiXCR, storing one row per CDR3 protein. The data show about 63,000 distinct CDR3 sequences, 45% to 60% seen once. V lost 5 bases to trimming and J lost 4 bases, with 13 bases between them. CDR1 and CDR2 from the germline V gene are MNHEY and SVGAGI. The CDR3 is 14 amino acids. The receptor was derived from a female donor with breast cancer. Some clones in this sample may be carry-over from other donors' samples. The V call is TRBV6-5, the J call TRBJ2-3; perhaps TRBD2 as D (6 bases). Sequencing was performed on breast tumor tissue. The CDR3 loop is CASSEGTRPDTQYF. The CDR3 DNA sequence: TGTGCCAGCAGTGAAGGGACTCGCCCAGATACGCAGTATTTT.